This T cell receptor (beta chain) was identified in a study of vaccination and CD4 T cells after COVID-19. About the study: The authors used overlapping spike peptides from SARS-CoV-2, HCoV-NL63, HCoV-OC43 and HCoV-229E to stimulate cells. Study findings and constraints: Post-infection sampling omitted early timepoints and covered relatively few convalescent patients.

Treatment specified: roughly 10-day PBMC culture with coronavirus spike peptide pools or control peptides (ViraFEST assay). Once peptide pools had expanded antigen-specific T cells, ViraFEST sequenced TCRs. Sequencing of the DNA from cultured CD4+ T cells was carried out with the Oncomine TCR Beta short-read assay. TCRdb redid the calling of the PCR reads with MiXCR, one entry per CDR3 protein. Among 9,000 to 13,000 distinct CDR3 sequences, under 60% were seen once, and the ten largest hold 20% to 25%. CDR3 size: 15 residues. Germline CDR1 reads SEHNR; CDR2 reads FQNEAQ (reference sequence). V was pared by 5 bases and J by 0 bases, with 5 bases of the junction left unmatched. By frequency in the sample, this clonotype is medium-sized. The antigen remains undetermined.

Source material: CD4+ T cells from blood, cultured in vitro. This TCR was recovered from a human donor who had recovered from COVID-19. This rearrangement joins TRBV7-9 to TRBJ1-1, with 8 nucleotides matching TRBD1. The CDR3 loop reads CASSETDRVNTEAFF. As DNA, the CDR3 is TGTGCCAGCAGCGAGACGGACAGGGTGAACACTGAAGCTTTCTTT.